Each of the 4 T cell receptor beta chains below was sequenced from the same sample in a study of blood T cell repertoires in COVID-19. Profiled with immunoSEQ multiplex PCR; TCRdb holds only in-frame clones, not every one. The table records over 25,000 clones, 60% to 85% of them present only once. Sequenced input: peripheral blood. The receptors were gathered from a man aged 80 or over with active or convalescent COVID-19.

The chain joins TRBV19 to TRBJ2-7; 7 bases map to TRBD2. J was trimmed by 3 bases and V by 1 base; bases with no gene match: 6. Germline CDR1 reads LNHDA; CDR2 reads SQIVND (reference sequence). CDR3 length: 15 residues. The CDR3 region has the DNA TGTGCCAGTAGTATAGTTGCCGGGGGGAGCTACGAGCAGTACTTC. Protein sequence: CASSIVAGGSYEQYF. The full variable domain, rest sourced from reference TRBV19 and TRBJ2-7, is DGGITQSPKYLFRKEGQNVTLSCEQNLNHDAMYWYRQDPGQGLRLIYYSQIVNDFQKGDIAEGYSVSREKKESFPLTVTSAQKNPTAFYLCASSIVAGGSYEQYFGPGTRLTVT.

As to this clone: This same CDR3 is encoded by further DNA sequences in the sample. V and J are TRBV15 and TRBJ1-5; D is perhaps TRBD1 (5 bases). This CDR3 region has 17 residues. Trimming removed 0 bases from V and 3 bases from J, with 15 bases in between. The germline gives CDR1 LNHNV, CDR2 YYDKDF (reference sequence). CDR3 bases: TGTGCCACCAGCAGAGATAGGCGACGGGGGGACAATCAGCCCCAGCATTTT. Encoded protein: CATSRDRRRGDNQPQHF.

The V gene is TRBV5-1, the J gene TRBJ1-6; D perhaps matches TRBD1 (5 bases). The ends were cut back, 0 bases at V and 12 bases at J, with 10 bases in the middle. From germline, CDR1 is SGHRS and CDR2 YFSETQ. The CDR3 loop spans 13 amino acids. The chain's CDR3 is CASSLAGQVPLHF. The CDR3 DNA sequence: TGCGCCAGCAGCTTGGCAGGACAAGTACCCCTCCACTTT.

This clone has just one count. The gene calls are TRBV6-1 and TRBJ1-3; no definite D call. Trimming left V 0 bases short and J 0 bases short, with 12 bases between. The CDR3 has 17 residues. The germline gives CDR1 MNHNS, CDR2 SASEGT. CDR3 sequence: CASSEAHYSTSGNTIYF. The CDR3 region has the DNA TGTGCCAGCAGTGAAGCGCACTACTCAACCTCTGGAAACACCATATATTTT.